The T cell receptor beta chain under discussion was sequenced for a study of OX40 agonist ivuxolimab in advanced cancers. The table came from immunoSEQ multiplex PCR; TCRdb's copy has only in-frame clones and leaves some out. The sample includes over 70,000 clones, around 89% of them seen just once. This CDR3 contains 16 residues. Germline values: CDR1 LNHDA, CDR2 SQIVND (reference sequence). V lost 1 base and J lost 8; bases outside the gene matches: 11. The sequence derives from an adult with an advanced solid tumor such as melanoma, head and neck, liver or kidney cancer. The rearrangement joins TRBV19 to TRBJ2-1; 7 bases align to TRBD1. The material was CD4+ or CD8+ T cells sorted from blood, obtained in a trial of the OX40 agonist ivuxolimab. CDR3 region: CASSIVSGQVEDEQFF. The CDR3 coding sequence is TGTGCCAGTAGTATAGTATCAGGACAGGTGGAGGATGAGCAGTTCTTC.